The clone carrying this T cell receptor beta chain has just a few counts. The entry originates in a study of blood T cell repertoires in COVID-19. Across the whole study: There were acute and convalescent COVID-19 samples, and they came from the United States, Italy and Spain. T cells, B-cell-depleted T cells, or PBMCs provided the cDNA or gDNA that served as material.

Germline V lookup: CDR1 KGHSH, CDR2 LQKENI. CDR3 size: 14 residues. V lost 5 bases, J lost 4 bases, and 5 bases stayed unmatched. Patients of the Seattle cohort, enrolled during active infection, were followed longitudinally. In the authors' methods: By means of reference gene primer amplification, nucleated cell counts were estimated. Using immunoSEQ multiplex PCR, the repertoire was profiled, and TCRdb retains in-frame clones only, with some absent. That table is the source of V, J and clone size, and D and trimming were worked out from the DNA. The data show under 400,000 clones, with more than 70% seen just once and 1.6% held by the top ten.

The receptor's source is a woman in her twenties or thirties with COVID-19, enrolled during active disease. The rearrangement links TRBV18 to TRBJ1-2; TRBD1 aligns across 9 bases. Material: peripheral blood. The CDR3 loop reads CASSEGTGLYGYTF. CDR3 DNA: TGTGCCAGCTCAGAAGGGACAGGGCTCTATGGCTACACCTTC. Full variable domain (remainder filled in from reference TRBV18 and TRBJ1-2): NAGVMQNPRHLVRRRGQEARLRCSPMKGHSHVYWYRQLPEEGLKFMVYLQKENIIDESGMPKERFSAEFPKEGPSILRIQQVVRGDSAAYFCASSEGTGLYGYTFGSGTRLTVV.